These T cell receptor beta chains were read from a single sample in a study of T-cell memory formation after mild COVID-19. MiXCR, run by TCRdb on the 5' RACE reads, gives a single entry per CDR3 protein. The table lists about 430,000 distinct CDR3 sequences, less than 25% of them singletons. The specimen was PBMCs or a T cell subset sorted from them (not recorded which). The receptor set was obtained from an adult woman who had mild COVID-19 (a few samples of this study predate the infection). Cell type and time point are not known. Each CDR3 is given with its conserved first and last residue. The D gene is left open where the match is weak. Some rows mark clone size as missing; the rest say once, few, many or name a class of expanded clone.

V	D	size	J	DNA	CDR3
TRBV7-9	TRBD2	.	TRBJ2-3	TGTGCCAGCAGCCGTTCGCGGGGGAGCACAGATACGCAGTATTTT	CASSRSRGSTDTQYF
TRBV12-3/TRBV12-4	.	.	TRBJ2-7	TGTGCCAGCAGTTTTGGTAGTGCCACCTACGAGCAGTACTTC	CASSFGSATYEQYF
TRBV7-9	TRBD1	.	TRBJ2-1	TGTGCCAGCAGTTATACCGGGACAGGGGCCTACAATGAGCAGTTCTTC	CASSYTGTGAYNEQFF
TRBV5-1	.	.	TRBJ1-6	TGCGCCAGCAGCTTGGATGGGGACCCGGGGAGTGGATCACCCCTCCACTTT	CASSLDGDPGSGSPLHF
TRBV7-2	.	few	TRBJ1-6	TGTGCCAGCAGCTTAAATAAGAAGGGTTCCGATTCACCCCTCCACTTT	CASSLNKKGSDSPLHF
TRBV12-3/TRBV12-4	TRBD2	.	TRBJ2-1	TGTGCCAGCAGGGTAGCGGGGAGCTCCTACAATGAGCAGTTCTTC	CASRVAGSSYNEQFF
TRBV21-1	.	.	TRBJ2-3	TGTGCTCCCGTAGGACACAAGCGAGCAGATACGCAGTATTTT	CAPVGHKRADTQYF
TRBV12-3/TRBV12-4	TRBD1	few	TRBJ2-5	TGTGCCAGCAGTTCCGGACAGGGCCTTCCTCAGTACTTC	CASSSGQGLPQYF
TRBV12-3/TRBV12-4	.	once	TRBJ2-3	TGTGCCAGCAGTTTATATGGGGGACGCACAGATACGCAGTATTTT	CASSLYGGRTDTQYF
TRBV6-5	.	.	TRBJ2-7	TGTGCCAGCAGTTACGGCGCGGTCTCCTACGAGCAGTACTTC	CASSYGAVSYEQYF
TRBV12-3/TRBV12-4	TRBD1	few	TRBJ1-5	TGTGCCAGCAGTTTGCGGACAGGGAGGCCCCAGCATTTT	CASSLRTGRPQHF
TRBV9	.	.	TRBJ1-1	TGTGCCAGCGGGGTCGATTGGAACACTGAAGCTTTCTTT	CASGVDWNTEAFF
TRBV6-5	.	.	TRBJ2-7	TGTGCCAGCAGTTCCCCGGCGCGGGAGCAGTACTTC	CASSSPAREQYF
TRBV29-1	.	.	TRBJ2-3	TGCAGCGTTACCGGGGCAGATACGCAGTATTTT	CSVTGADTQYF
TRBV29-1	.	.	TRBJ2-3	TGCAGCGTCCTACCTAGGGGCACAGATACGCAGTATTTT	CSVLPRGTDTQYF
TRBV9	.	few	TRBJ2-2	TGTGCCAGCAGCGTAGAGGGGGGCAGGTACACCGGGGAGCTGTTTTTT	CASSVEGGRYTGELFF
TRBV6-4	.	.	TRBJ2-1	TGTGCCAGCAGTGACTCGGGTACGGGTGTCAGGTTCTTC	CASSDSGTGVRFF
TRBV5-1	.	.	TRBJ1-1	TGCGCCAGCAGCTTGGTCGCGAGCGCTGAAGCTTTCTTT	CASSLVASAEAFF
TRBV27	.	.	TRBJ2-3	TGTGCCAGCAGTTCTCCCCTTCGAGGGGAAGACAGCACAGATACGCAGTATTTT	CASSSPLRGEDSTDTQYF
TRBV20-1	.	few	TRBJ2-5	TGCAGTGCTAGGAGTCGCGGGGAGACCCAGTACTTC	CSARSRGETQYF
TRBV29-1	.	.	TRBJ2-5	TGCAGCGTCACCTCCCGAGTCAGCTCGGAGACCCAGTACTTC	CSVTSRVSSETQYF
TRBV24-1	TRBD1	few	TRBJ2-5	TGTGCCACCAGTGATTATCAGGGACAGCAAGAGACCCAGTACTTC	CATSDYQGQQETQYF
TRBV3-1	.	.	TRBJ1-2	TGTGCCAGCAGCGGAACTAACTATGGCTACACCTTC	CASSGTNYGYTF
TRBV4-1	.	.	TRBJ2-1	TGCGCCAGCAGCCAATTCGCTGGGTACAATGAGCAGTTCTTC	CASSQFAGYNEQFF